A selection of T cell receptor beta chains follows, all from one sample in a study of shared clonotypes between healthy human individuals. Repertoires were generated with immunoSEQ multiplex PCR, while TCRdb's copy carries only in-frame clones and drops some. The sample lists fewer than 3 million clones, 85% to 95% seen once, with 0.3% to 0.4% in the top ten. The sample comprised naive CD4+ T cells from PBMCs. All receptors derive from a man between 18 and 29 years old in good health. Some clones in this sample may be carry-over from other donors' samples. CDR3s include the opening cysteine and the closing phenylalanine or tryptophan. D genes are given only for firm matches. Clone size appears in some rows only: once, few, many, or a class for an expanded clone.

CDR3aa,CDR3nt,d_gene,v_gene,j_gene,abundance
CSGSGAAYNEQFF,TGCAGTGGAAGCGGGGCGGCCTACAATGAGCAGTTCTTC,TRBD2,TRBV29-1,TRBJ2-1,-
CASSAGQGSHEQYF,TGTGCCAGCAGCGCGGGACAGGGGTCCCACGAGCAGTACTTC,TRBD1,TRBV9,TRBJ2-7,-
CASSPLGDGYTF,TGTGCCAGCAGTCCCCTTGGGGATGGCTACACCTTC,-,TRBV28,TRBJ1-2,few
CASSRQVQETYNEQFF,TGCGCCAGCAGCCGCCAAGTACAAGAAACCTACAATGAGCAGTTCTTC,-,TRBV5-1,TRBJ2-1,-
CASSERLVGSYEQYF,TGTGCCAGCAGTGAAAGGTTGGTAGGCTCATACGAGCAGTACTTC,-,TRBV6-1,TRBJ2-7,-
CASSVQRGAGELFF,TGTGCCAGTAGTGTCCAGCGAGGGGCCGGGGAGCTGTTTTTT,-,TRBV19,TRBJ2-2,-
CSVDRTLLQGSSGYTF,TGCAGCGTCGACAGAACCTTACTCCAGGGGTCCTCTGGCTACACCTTC,-,TRBV29-1,TRBJ1-2,-
CASRQDRLTDTQYF,TGTGCCAGCAGGCAGGACAGACTCACAGATACGCAGTATTTT,-,TRBV5-4,TRBJ2-3,-
CASSPPGLAVNEQFF,TGTGCCAGCTCACCCCCGGGACTAGCGGTCAATGAGCAGTTCTTC,TRBD2,TRBV18,TRBJ2-1,-
CATSRVGGFSDIQYF,TGTGCCACCAGCAGAGTTGGAGGATTTTCCGACATTCAGTACTTC,-,TRBV15,TRBJ2-4,once
CASSLQGPQYNEQFF,TGTGCCAGCAGCTTGCAGGGGCCCCAATACAATGAGCAGTTCTTC,-,TRBV7-3,TRBJ2-1,once
CASSITSGSFHEQYF,TGTGCCAGCAGCATAACTAGCGGGAGTTTCCACGAGCAGTACTTC,TRBD2,TRBV9,TRBJ2-7,-
CASSLGPSNEKLFF,TGCGCCAGCAGCTTGGGCCCTTCCAATGAAAAACTGTTTTTT,-,TRBV5-1,TRBJ1-4,-
CASSFGGRGGDTQYF,TGTGCCAGCAGTTTTGGCGGGAGGGGGGGGGATACGCAGTATTTT,TRBD2,TRBV27,TRBJ2-3,-
CASSRSTGVRMNTEAFF,TGTGCCAGCAGCCGAAGCACAGGGGTTCGGATGAACACTGAAGCTTTCTTT,TRBD1,TRBV7-2,TRBJ1-1,-
CASGLTRLNEQFF,TGTGCCAGCGGACTTACCAGACTCAATGAGCAGTTCTTC,-,TRBV11-3,TRBJ2-1,-
CASSLYYNEQFF,TGTGCCAGCAGCTTGTACTACAATGAGCAGTTCTTC,-,TRBV5-4,TRBJ2-1,-
CASTPPGTGSYGYTF,TGTGCCAGCACCCCGCCGGGGACAGGTTCCTATGGCTACACCTTC,TRBD1,TRBV7-2,TRBJ1-2,-
CASSFRLGKQQFF,TGTGCCAGCAGCTTTCGACTGGGCAAACAGCAGTTCTTC,-,TRBV5-8,TRBJ2-1,-
CASSSLTSGSTYEQYF,TGCGCCAGCAGCTCTCTAACTAGCGGGAGTACCTACGAGCAGTACTTC,TRBD2,TRBV5-1,TRBJ2-7,-
CASSYSGQAYGYTF,TGTGCCAGCAGTTACTCGGGACAGGCCTATGGCTACACCTTC,TRBD1,TRBV7-8,TRBJ1-2,-
CASNRIDDPWAKNIQYF,TGTGCCAGCAACAGAATTGACGACCCCTGGGCCAAAAACATTCAGTACTTC,-,TRBV2,TRBJ2-4,-
CASSLGQGSQPQHF,TGCGCCAGCAGCTTGGGACAGGGGAGCCAGCCCCAGCATTTT,TRBD1,TRBV5-1,TRBJ1-5,-
CASSFGQEADTQYF,TGTGCCAGCAGCTTTGGACAGGAAGCAGATACGCAGTATTTT,TRBD1,TRBV7-9,TRBJ2-3,-
CASSQKPGQGANGNTIYF,TGCGCCAGCAGCCAAAAACCGGGACAGGGGGCCAATGGAAACACCATATATTTT,TRBD1,TRBV4-1,TRBJ1-3,-
CASSVIESEFF,TGTGCCAGCAGCGTTATAGAGTCAGAGTTCTTC,-,TRBV5-5,TRBJ2-1,-
CASSFLGAEAFF,TGTGCCAGCAGTTTTCTGGGGGCGGAAGCTTTCTTT,-,TRBV28,TRBJ1-1,few
CASSLWTGGMTEAFF,TGTGCCAGCAGTTTATGGACAGGGGGCATGACTGAAGCTTTCTTT,TRBD1,TRBV28,TRBJ1-1,-
CASSSGQIMFF,TGTGCCAGCAGCTCCGGACAGATTATGTTCTTT,-,TRBV9,TRBJ1-1,-
CASSEQGHLNTGELFF,TGTGCCAGCAGTGAACAGGGACACCTCAACACCGGGGAGCTGTTTTTT,-,TRBV6-1,TRBJ2-2,-
CASSPLDREDGYTF,TGTGCCAGCTCACCCTTGGACAGGGAGGATGGCTACACCTTC,TRBD1,TRBV18,TRBJ1-2,-
CASYTANTGELFF,TGTGCCAGCTACACCGCGAACACCGGGGAGCTGTTTTTT,-,TRBV6-5,TRBJ2-2,-
CASSSFNEKLFF,TGCGCCAGCAGCTCCTTTAATGAAAAACTGTTTTTT,-,TRBV5-1,TRBJ1-4,-
CASSQGGAGNGGYTF,TGTGCCAGCAGCCAAGGCGGGGCAGGGAACGGGGGCTACACCTTC,-,TRBV4-2,TRBJ1-2,few
CASSQEIWGGTNTGELFF,TGCGCCAGCAGCCAAGAAATTTGGGGGGGCACGAACACCGGGGAGCTGTTTTTT,-,TRBV4-3,TRBJ2-2,-
CASSPNGAGGTHEQFF,TGTGCCAGCTCACCAAATGGCGCGGGAGGGACCCATGAGCAGTTCTTC,TRBD2,TRBV18,TRBJ2-1,-
CASSLGRQNEKLFF,TGCGCCAGCAGCTTGGGCCGCCAAAATGAAAAACTGTTTTTT,-,TRBV5-1,TRBJ1-4,-
CASSQVSRITEGAKNIQYF,TGCGCCAGCAGCCAAGTTAGCCGTATAACCGAGGGGGCCAAAAACATTCAGTACTTC,-,TRBV4-1,TRBJ2-4,-
CASSPGGPEAFF,TGTGCCAGCTCACCAGGGGGACCTGAAGCTTTCTTT,-,TRBV18,TRBJ1-1,-
CASSPTSQTGWSYEQYF,TGTGCCAGCTCACCAACATCACAGACAGGGTGGTCCTACGAGCAGTACTTC,TRBD1,TRBV18,TRBJ2-7,once
CASSPGPAGGWNEQFF,TGTGCCAGCAGCCCAGGACCAGCGGGAGGATGGAATGAGCAGTTCTTC,TRBD2,TRBV11-2,TRBJ2-1,-
CASSLGSGGPDQPQHF,TGCGCCAGCAGCTTGGGATCTGGGGGGCCAGATCAGCCCCAGCATTTT,-,TRBV5-1,TRBJ1-5,-
CAWSRGGQGQETQYF,TGTGCCTGGAGTCGCGGGGGGCAGGGCCAAGAGACCCAGTACTTC,TRBD2,TRBV30,TRBJ2-5,-
CASSYTTSGGTQYF,TGTGCCAGCAGTTACACAACCTCCGGAGGGACCCAGTACTTC,-,TRBV6-5,TRBJ2-5,-
CASSETGDYGYTF,TGTGCCAGCAGTGAAACAGGGGATTATGGCTACACCTTC,TRBD1,TRBV6-1,TRBJ1-2,-
CAISERGLAGVGETQYF,TGTGCCATCAGTGAGAGGGGACTAGCGGGAGTTGGCGAGACCCAGTACTTC,TRBD2,TRBV10-3,TRBJ2-5,-
CASSPEGFRAKNIQYF,TGTGCCAGCAGCCCCGAGGGTTTTCGTGCCAAAAACATTCAGTACTTC,-,TRBV28,TRBJ2-4,-
CASSPLGSYNEQFF,TGTGCCAGCAGCCCATTGGGCTCCTACAATGAGCAGTTCTTC,-,TRBV28,TRBJ2-1,once